A single sample gave rise to the 8 T cell receptor beta chains below, sequenced in a study of blood T cell repertoires in COVID-19. The method was immunoSEQ multiplex PCR; TCRdb's version includes in-frame clones alone and lacks a portion of them. The data hold fewer than 200,000 clones, with just under 85% observed a single time. Material for sequencing was peripheral blood. The receptor set was obtained from a man aged 35-49 years who had recovered from COVID-19.

J is TRBJ2-5 and V is TRBV10-3; possible D gene TRBD2, 7 bases. CDR3 length: 14 amino acids. Trimming removed 3 bases from V and 2 bases from J, with 10 bases in between. CDR1 and CDR2 from the germline V gene are ENHRY and SYGVKD. This CDR3 reads CAISEGGGQETQYF. The CDR3 DNA is TGTGCCATCAGTGAAGGGGGGGGGCAAGAGACCCAGTACTTC.

This chain joins TRBV11-2 and TRBJ1-1; no definite D call. The V and J ends lost 5 bases and 7 bases respectively, with 14 bases between them. This CDR3 has 13 residues. Per germline, CDR1 SGHAT and CDR2 FQNNGV. The CDR3: CASSIDTEVEAFF. In DNA form, the CDR3 reads TGTGCCAGCAGCATTGACACGGAGGTTGAAGCTTTCTTT.

The rearrangement links TRBV29-1 to TRBJ2-7, with TRBD2 matching 16 bases. The germline V gene encodes CDR1 SQVTM and CDR2 ANQGSEA. CDR3 size: 17 residues. Trimming removed 3 bases from V and 0 bases from J; junction bases left unmatched: 5. The CDR3 nucleotides are TGCAGCGTTGAGGGACTAGCGGGAGGGAGGAGCTCCTACGAGCAGTACTTC. This translates into CSVEGLAGGRSSYEQYF.

The chain couples TRBV11-2 to TRBJ1-6; TRBD1 aligns across 10 bases. The J segment lost 7 bases and the V segment lost 5 bases, leaving 11 bases of the junction unmatched. This CDR3 has 17 amino acids. Germline V gene sequence: CDR1 SGHAT, CDR2 FQNNGV. The CDR3 DNA reads TGTGCCAGCAGCCTCGGCTTTGGACAGGGGGACAATTCACCCCTCCACTTT. It encodes CASSLGFGQGDNSPLHF.

V and J are TRBV4-3 and TRBJ2-1, with TRBD1 matching 10 bases. The V segment lost 4 bases and the J segment 6 bases; nucleotides outside the gene matches: 3. The CDR3 has 14 amino acids. Germline CDR1 and CDR2: LGHNA and YSLEER. The CDR3 is CASSRRTGGNEQFF. The CDR3 DNA is TGCGCCAGCAGCCGAAGGACAGGGGGCAATGAGCAGTTCTTC.

The chain carries TRBV5-5 and TRBJ1-3, with 7 bases that match TRBD1. The CDR3 has 16 residues. J lost 4 bases, V lost 4 bases, and 11 bases had no gene match. CDR1 and CDR2 (germline): SGHKS, YYEKEE (reference sequence). The CDR3 nucleotides read TGTGCCAGCAGCCAGACAGGGATCACGCCGGGAAACACCATATATTTT. Protein sequence: CASSQTGITPGNTIYF.

The J gene is TRBJ2-6, the V gene TRBV5-1; 8 bases line up with TRBD1. J was trimmed by 1 base and V by 0 bases; bases with no gene match: 0. The CDR3 consists of 16 residues. CDR1 is SGHRS and CDR2 is YFSETQ in the germline V gene. Written as DNA, the CDR3 is TGCGCCAGCAGCTTGGGGGACAGGTCTGGGGCCAACGTCCTGACTTTC. Its translation: CASSLGDRSGANVLTF.

This chain joins TRBV5-6 and TRBJ2-7, with 7 nucleotides matching TRBD2. The J segment lost 5 bases and the V segment lost 4 bases, leaving 3 bases of the junction unmatched. This CDR3 has 12 amino acids. The V gene's germline CDR1 is SGHDT and CDR2 YYEEEE. Written as DNA, the CDR3 is TGTGCCAGCAGCCGCGGACTAGACGAGCAGTACTTC. Protein product: CASSRGLDEQYF.